The sequence of this TCR beta chain was determined in a study of T cells after yellow fever vaccination (dated by TCRdb to between 2018 and 2020). Regarding the study in general: The SMART-Seq v4 Ultra Low Input RNA kit was used to prepare libraries from fractions with low cell numbers. To track T-cell clones before and after primary and booster YFV17D yellow fever vaccination, bulk TCR alpha and beta repertoires were sequenced longitudinally. Two healthy male donors made up the cohort, one aged 18 to 30 years and the other aged 30 to 40 years. Blood was drawn at multiple timepoints before and after primary and secondary immunization, with bulk PBMC replicates and cell subsets isolated.

Inclusive of the bounding cysteine and phenylalanine, the CDR3 is 14 residues long. Only the CDR3 portion is preserved as DNA: 42 bases, with reading frame beginning at the first base. The trim is 3 bases for V and 5 bases for J, with a gap of 14 bases between the germline ends. CDR1 is given as SGDLS and CDR2 as YYNGEE, both from the germline V gene. In the paper's terms, the treatment or condition label means: live attenuated yellow fever vaccine strain. At each blood-draw timepoint, two biological replicates of bulk PBMCs were obtained. PBMCs were isolated from peripheral blood using a standard Ficoll-Paque protocol. TriZol was used to extract RNA from bulk PBMCs, CD4 and CD8 fractions, and dextramer-positive and dextramer-negative fractions. TCR cDNA was synthesized by 5'RACE template switching, through which a universal primer site and unique molecular identifiers were introduced. Priming for cDNA synthesis came from both the TCR alpha and TCR beta constant segments. Libraries were amplified in two PCR steps, with sample barcodes and sequencing adapters added in the second step. Libraries were sequenced on Illumina HiSeq 2500 (2x100 bp) or NovaSeq (2x150 bp). The authors processed their data as follows. Demultiplexing of reads and collapsing into UMI consensus sequences were performed with MIGEC, and V(D)J alignment was carried out with MiXCR. Vaccine-responding clonotypes were identified with edgeR using replicate PBMC samples, with FDR below 0.01 and a log2 fold change above 5 up to day 15 being required. CD4 or CD8 identity was assigned to each bulk clonotype according to whether the clonotype was present at higher abundance in the sequenced CD4 repertoire or the sequenced CD8 repertoire. TCRdb handled the public reads itself, with Q25 trimming in fastp and clone calling in MiXCR, and kept productive beta chains. Rows matching on CDR3 protein sequence are summarized as one entry with the most common DNA and genes. In this record, the V and J calls reflect TCRdb's handling and not the investigators' own analysis. The sample records approximately 300,000 distinct CDR3 sequences, 7.5% to 9% of which are singletons. About a sixth of the sample is in the top ten clones.

This clonotype came up a few times. There is no known antigen for this receptor. No much larger clone is present one base from it, and per-base qualities are unavailable. Points the paper makes about the study in general: The study included only two donors, which limits how far the findings can be generalized. A small fraction of clonotypes showed up in both the CD4 and CD8 compartments, probably as a result of convergent recombination. Computational filtering was required because FACS-sorted repertoires could contain abundant contaminating clonotypes from the bulk population. The secondary T-cell response was found to be weaker but faster than the primary response, with a peak reached on day 5 rather than on day 15. After the booster, most of the clones that had expanded following primary vaccination were detected again (just under 97% of CD4 and around 90% of CD8), which suggests that memory was broadly maintained.

Here the sequenced sample was PBMCs, taken on the day of the first yellow fever vaccination. The V and J segments used are TRBV9 and TRBJ2-5; the D gene cannot be named for sure. This clonotype originated in a man in his late teens or twenties who received the YFV17D yellow fever vaccine. The bases read TGTGCCAGCAGCGATATAGCAATGGGTGAGACCCAGTACTTC. Translated, it gives CASSDIAMGETQYF.